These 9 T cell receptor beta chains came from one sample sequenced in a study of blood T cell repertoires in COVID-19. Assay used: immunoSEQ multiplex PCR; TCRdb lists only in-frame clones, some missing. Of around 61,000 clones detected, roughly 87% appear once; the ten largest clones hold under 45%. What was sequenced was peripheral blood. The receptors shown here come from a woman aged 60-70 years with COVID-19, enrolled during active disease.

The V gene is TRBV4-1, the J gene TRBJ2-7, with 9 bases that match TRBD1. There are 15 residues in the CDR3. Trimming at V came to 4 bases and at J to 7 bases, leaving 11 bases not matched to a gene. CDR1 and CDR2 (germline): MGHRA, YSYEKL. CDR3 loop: CASSRGWTGAGEQYF. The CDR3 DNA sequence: TGCGCCAGCAGCCGGGGTTGGACAGGGGCCGGGGAGCAGTACTTC.

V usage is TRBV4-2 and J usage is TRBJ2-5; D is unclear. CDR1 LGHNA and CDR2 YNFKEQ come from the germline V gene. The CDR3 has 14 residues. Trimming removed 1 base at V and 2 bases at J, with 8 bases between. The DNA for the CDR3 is TGTGCCAGCAGCCAAGGTGCGCGTCAAGAGACCCAGTACTTC. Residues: CASSQGARQETQYF.

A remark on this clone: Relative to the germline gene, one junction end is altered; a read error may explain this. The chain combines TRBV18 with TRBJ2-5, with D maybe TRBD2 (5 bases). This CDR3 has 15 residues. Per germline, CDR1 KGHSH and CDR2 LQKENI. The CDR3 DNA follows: TGTGCCAGCTCGCCACAAAGCGCGGGTGGGGAGACCCAGTACTTC. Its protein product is CASSPQSAGGETQYF.

DNA for the CDR3: TGTGCCAGCAGCTTAGCCCCTCGCTCCTACAATGAGCAGTTCTTC. Encoded protein: CASSLAPRSYNEQFF. The chain has TRBV13 and TRBJ2-1; the D is unclear. Trimming took 1 base from V and 0 from J, leaving 7 bases between them. The CDR3 is 15 amino acids. Per the germline V gene, CDR1 is PRHDT and CDR2 is FYEKMQ (reference sequence). Variable domain in full (rest from reference TRBV13 and TRBJ2-1): AAGVIQSPRHLIKEKRETATLKCYPIPRHDTVYWYQQGPGQDPQFLISFYEKMQSDKGSIPDRFSAQQFSDYHSELNMSSLELGDSALYFCASSLAPRSYNEQFFGPGTRLTVL.

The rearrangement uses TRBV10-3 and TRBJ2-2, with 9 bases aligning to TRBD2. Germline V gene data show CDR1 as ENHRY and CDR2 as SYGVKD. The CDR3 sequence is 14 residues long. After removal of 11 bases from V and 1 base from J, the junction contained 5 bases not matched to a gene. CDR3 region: CAVSTSGNTGELFF. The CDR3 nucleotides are TGTGCCGTTTCGACTAGCGGGAACACCGGGGAGCTGTTTTTT.

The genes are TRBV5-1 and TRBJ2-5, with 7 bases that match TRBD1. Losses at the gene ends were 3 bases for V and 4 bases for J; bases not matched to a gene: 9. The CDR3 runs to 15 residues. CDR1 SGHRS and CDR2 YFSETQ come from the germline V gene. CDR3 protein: CASSYLTGMRETQYF. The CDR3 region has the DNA TGCGCCAGCAGCTACCTGACAGGGATGCGAGAGACCCAGTACTTC. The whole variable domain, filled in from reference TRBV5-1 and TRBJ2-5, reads KAGVTQTPRYLIKTRGQQVTLSCSPISGHRSVSWYQQTPGQGLQFLFEYFSETQRNKGNFPGRFSGRQFSNSRSEMNVSTLELGDSALYLCASSYLTGMRETQYFGPGTRLLVL.

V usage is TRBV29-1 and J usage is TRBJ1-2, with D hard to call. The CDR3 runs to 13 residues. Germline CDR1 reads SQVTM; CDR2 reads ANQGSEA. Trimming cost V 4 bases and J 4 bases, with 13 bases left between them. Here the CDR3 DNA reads TGCAGCGTTGTCCGGGAGGAATTCTATGGCTACACCTTC. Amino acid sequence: CSVVREEFYGYTF.

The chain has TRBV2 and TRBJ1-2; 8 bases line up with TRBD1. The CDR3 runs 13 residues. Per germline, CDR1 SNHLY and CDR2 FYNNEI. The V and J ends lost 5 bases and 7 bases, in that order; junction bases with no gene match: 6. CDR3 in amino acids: CASSRTGPLGYTF. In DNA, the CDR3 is TGTGCCAGCAGTAGGACAGGGCCCCTTGGCTACACCTTC. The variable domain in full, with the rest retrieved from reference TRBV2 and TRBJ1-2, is EPEVTQTPSHQVTQMGQEVILRCVPISNHLYFYWYRQILGQKVEFLVSFYNNEISEKSEIFDDQFSVERPDGSNFTLKIRSTKLEDSAMYFCASSRTGPLGYTFGSGTRLTVV.

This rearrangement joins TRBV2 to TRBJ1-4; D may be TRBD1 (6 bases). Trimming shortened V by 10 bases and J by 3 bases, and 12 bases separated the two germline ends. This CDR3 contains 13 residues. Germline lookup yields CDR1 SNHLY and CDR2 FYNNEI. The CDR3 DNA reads TGTGCCACGACGACAGGTCCTAATGAAAAACTGTTTTTT. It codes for CATTTGPNEKLFF.